This TCR beta chain was retrieved from a study of cytomegalovirus exposure and HLA in healthy donors. In this sample, this clone turned up once. The CDR3 sequence is 19 residues long. V lost 3 bases and J lost 1, with 21 bases in between. The germline V gene has CDR1 SGHTA and CDR2 FQGNSA. Assay used: immunoSEQ multiplex PCR; TCRdb lists only in-frame clones, some missing. The sample has about 130,000 clones; roughly 87% are singletons. The sequence was collected from a woman younger than 35 in good health and CMV-seropositive. Material: PBMCs. J is TRBJ2-2 and V is TRBV7-2; D might be TRBD1 (5 bases). DNA of the CDR3: TGTGCCAGCAGCTTGGTTAGGGGTTATGGTAGCCTGAACACCGGGGAGCTGTTTTTT. Amino acids: CASSLVRGYGSLNTGELFF.